This T cell receptor (beta chain) appears in the sequencing data of a study of T cell responses to AZD1222 COVID-19 vaccine. Sequencing was performed with immunoSEQ multiplex PCR; in TCRdb, only in-frame clones are kept and a portion is missing. The repertoire has tens of thousands of clones, 90% to 95% of them found once; the top ten carry 6.3%. This clone was seen just once. This sequence originates from an adult who received the MenACWY meningococcal vaccine as a control. Sequencing used peripheral blood, obtained 28 days after the second dose of the MenACWY control vaccine.

CDR3 region: CASSSILNTGELFF. The CDR3 DNA follows: TGTGCCAGCAGTTCTATCCTAAACACCGGGGAGCTGTTTTTT. The chain carries TRBV7-9 and TRBJ2-2; no definite D call. CDR1 and CDR2 from the germline V gene are SEHNR and FQNEAQ (reference sequence). The CDR3 sequence is 14 residues long. The V end lost 6 bases, the J end lost 2 bases, and 10 bases lay between the germline ends.